This is a list of T cell receptor beta chains from one sample in a study of T cell responses to AZD1222 COVID-19 vaccine. TCRdb's copy holds only in-frame clones and misses some; the assay was immunoSEQ multiplex PCR. Of about 140,000 clones detected, about 93% appear once; the ten largest clones hold 3.5% to 4.5%. The input for sequencing was peripheral blood, taken 28 days after the second AZD1222 dose. These receptor sequences come from an adult who received the AZD1222 COVID-19 vaccine. CDR3s include the opening cysteine and the closing phenylalanine or tryptophan. A D gene is named only where the DNA matches it firmly. Part of the rows lack a size; the others show once, few, many or a class for expanded clones.

J gene,clone size,D gene,V gene,CDR3 DNA,CDR3 protein
TRBJ2-7,NA,TRBD1,TRBV7-2,TGTGCCAGCAGCTTAGGACCCGACAGGGGGCTCGAGCAGTACTTC,CASSLGPDRGLEQYF
TRBJ2-4,NA,NA,TRBV21-1,TGTGCCAGCAGCCACCACGGGAATGGTTTAGCCAAAAACATTCAGTACTTC,CASSHHGNGLAKNIQYF
TRBJ2-3,NA,TRBD1,TRBV29-1,TGCAGCGCCAGACAGGGGGCAGGCACAGATACGCAGTATTTT,CSARQGAGTDTQYF
TRBJ1-3,NA,NA,TRBV4-1,TGCGCCAGCAGCCAAGCTGGAAACACCATATATTTT,CASSQAGNTIYF
TRBJ2-1,NA,TRBD2,TRBV7-2,TGTGCCAGCAGCCAATCCCGGGCCCGGGGGGGCGAGCAGTTCTTC,CASSQSRARGGEQFF
TRBJ2-1,once,NA,TRBV7-2,TGTGCCAGCAGCTTAGATCTTAATGAGCAGTTCTTC,CASSLDLNEQFF
TRBJ2-1,once,NA,TRBV12-2,TGTGCAAGTCGCTTACTGCCGACCGCTCATTACAATGAGCAGTTCTTC,CASRLLPTAHYNEQFF
TRBJ1-4,NA,TRBD1,TRBV19,TGTGCCAGTAGTATCGACAGGGGTGGAAAACTGTTTTTT,CASSIDRGGKLFF
TRBJ2-3,NA,TRBD2,TRBV18,TGTGCCAGCTCAAAAGAGACTAGCGGGAGCACAGATACGCAGTATTTT,CASSKETSGSTDTQYF
TRBJ1-2,NA,NA,TRBV2,TGTGCCAGCAGGGAGACCATCCTGAATGGCTACACCTTC,CASRETILNGYTF
TRBJ2-3,NA,TRBD2,TRBV9,TGTGCCAGCAGCCCGCGGACTAGTTTTCCAGATACGCAGTATTTT,CASSPRTSFPDTQYF
TRBJ1-2,NA,NA,TRBV20-1,TGCAGTGCGTCCGGACGGGAGGGCTACACCTTC,CSASGREGYTF
TRBJ2-3,NA,TRBD2,TRBV6-1,TGTGCCAGCAGTGAATGGCGGGGGGGCACAGATACGCAGTATTTT,CASSEWRGGTDTQYF
TRBJ1-4,few,NA,TRBV7-2,TGTGCCAGCAGCTACGGACAGAATGAAAAACTGTTTTTT,CASSYGQNEKLFF
TRBJ2-2,NA,TRBD1,TRBV24-1,TGTGCCACCAGTGACCCGACAGGGGAGAGCGTCGGGGAGCTGTTTTTT,CATSDPTGESVGELFF
TRBJ2-1,NA,TRBD2,TRBV6-2/TRBV6-3,TGTGCCAGCAGTCCCCCGGGAGGGGGTCAGGATGAGCAGTTCTTC,CASSPPGGGQDEQFF
TRBJ2-1,NA,TRBD2,TRBV11-1,TGTGCCAGCAGCTTAAAACTAGCGGGCATGGTCCAGTTCTTC,CASSLKLAGMVQFF
TRBJ2-5,NA,NA,TRBV28,TGTGCCAGCAGTTTGGAGAGGGGTCGGTCTCCGACCCAGTACTTC,CASSLERGRSPTQYF
TRBJ2-2,NA,NA,TRBV7-3,TGTGCCAGCAGCGCGGGAACCGGGGAGCTGTTTTTT,CASSAGTGELFF
TRBJ2-7,NA,TRBD1,TRBV4-3,TGCGCCAGCAGCCCTGGACAGGGAGAGGTCTCCTACGAGCAGTACTTC,CASSPGQGEVSYEQYF
TRBJ2-3,NA,NA,TRBV18,TGTGCCAGCTCACCACCCGGCACAGATACGCAGTATTTT,CASSPPGTDTQYF
TRBJ2-7,NA,TRBD1,TRBV6-5,TGTGCCAGCAGTTACACTGAGACAGGGACCTACGAGCAGTACTTC,CASSYTETGTYEQYF
TRBJ1-1,NA,NA,TRBV2,TGTGCCAGCAGGCTCTACCAGAACACTGAAGCTTTCTTT,CASRLYQNTEAFF
TRBJ2-1,NA,NA,TRBV6-5,TGTGCCAGCAAGGGCGGAGGCTCCTACAATGAGCAGTTCTTC,CASKGGGSYNEQFF
TRBJ1-2,NA,NA,TRBV19,TGTGCCAGTAGTATCTCTCTGGGGCGATCTAACTATGGCTACACCTTC,CASSISLGRSNYGYTF
TRBJ2-1,NA,TRBD2,TRBV5-4,TGTGCCAGCAGCTCAGCGGGGGGACCCTACAATGAGCAGTTCTTC,CASSSAGGPYNEQFF
TRBJ1-4,NA,NA,TRBV9,TGTGCCAGCAGCGTGACAGCAACTAATGAAAAACTGTTTTTT,CASSVTATNEKLFF
TRBJ1-6,NA,NA,TRBV28,TGTGCCAGCAGTTCGTCGGCCCTCCACTTT,CASSSSALHF
TRBJ2-7,few,NA,TRBV2,TGTGCCAGCGGAGGAGAGCAGTACTTC,CASGGEQYF
TRBJ2-2,NA,NA,TRBV7-9,TGTGCCAGCAGCCTGGGGCGGGATCGCACCGGGGAGCTGTTTTTT,CASSLGRDRTGELFF
TRBJ2-5,NA,TRBD2,TRBV7-9,TGTGCCAGCAGCCGGCGGACTAGCGGATTAATGGAGACCCAGTACTTC,CASSRRTSGLMETQYF
TRBJ1-1,NA,NA,TRBV3-1/TRBV3-2,TGTGCCAGCAGCGTTAGACAGGTATCTCGGGACACTGAAGCTTTCTTT,CASSVRQVSRDTEAFF
TRBJ1-2,NA,TRBD1,TRBV18,TGTGCCAGCTCGGAAGGTGGGACAGGGAGCAACTATGGCTACACCTTC,CASSEGGTGSNYGYTF
TRBJ1-5,NA,NA,TRBV19,TGTGCCAGTGGAGTAAATCAGCCCCAGCATTTT,CASGVNQPQHF
TRBJ1-1,NA,NA,TRBV28,TGTGCCAGCAGTTTCGCGAACACTGAAGCTTTCTTT,CASSFANTEAFF
TRBJ2-2,NA,NA,TRBV5-1,TGCGCCAGCAGCTATGAGATACAGGGTACCGGGGAGCTGTTTTTT,CASSYEIQGTGELFF
TRBJ1-1,once,NA,TRBV29-1,TGCAGCGTTGATTGGATGAACACTGAAGCTTTCTTT,CSVDWMNTEAFF
TRBJ2-1,NA,TRBD2,TRBV10-3,TGTGCCATCAGTGACCTCCGGGAGCGGGGCTCCTACAATGAGCAGTTCTTC,CAISDLRERGSYNEQFF
TRBJ1-2,NA,NA,TRBV21-1,TGTGCCAGCAGCAAAGTGACAGGGAGAAGCTATGGCTACACCTTC,CASSKVTGRSYGYTF